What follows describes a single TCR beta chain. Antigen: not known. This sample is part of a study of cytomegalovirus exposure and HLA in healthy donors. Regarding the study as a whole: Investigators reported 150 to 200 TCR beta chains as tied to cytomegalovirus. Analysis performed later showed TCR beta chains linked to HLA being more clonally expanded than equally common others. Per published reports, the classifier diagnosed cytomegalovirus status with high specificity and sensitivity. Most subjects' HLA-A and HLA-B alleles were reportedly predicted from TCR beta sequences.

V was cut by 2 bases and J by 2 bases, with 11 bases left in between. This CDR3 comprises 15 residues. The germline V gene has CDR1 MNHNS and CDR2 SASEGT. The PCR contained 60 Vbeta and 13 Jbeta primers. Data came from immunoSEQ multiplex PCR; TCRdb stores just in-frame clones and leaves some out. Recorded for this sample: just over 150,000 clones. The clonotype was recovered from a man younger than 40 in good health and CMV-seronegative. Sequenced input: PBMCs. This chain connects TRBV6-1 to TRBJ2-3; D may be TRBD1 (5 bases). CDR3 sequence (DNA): TGTGCCAGCAGTGAATCAAGGGGCCTCACAGATACGCAGTATTTT. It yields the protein CASSESRGLTDTQYF.